This T cell receptor (beta chain) stems from a study of blood T cell repertoires in COVID-19. Background on the study: Sites in the United States, Italy and Spain provided acute and convalescent COVID-19 samples. PBMCs, B-cell-depleted T cells, or T cells were the source of the cDNA or gDNA that made up the material.

Original handling: Cell counts per sample came from amplifying reference gene primers. Assay: immunoSEQ multiplex PCR; the TCRdb copy retains only in-frame clones and omits some. The V and J calls and clone size are taken from that table; D and trimming were inferred from the DNA. The repertoire holds over 100,000 clones, with 79% as singletons. This sequence was found in a woman of 80 years or more with acute or convalescent COVID-19. The sequencing input was peripheral blood.

This chain's CDR3 is CASRTGFEKLFF. For the CDR3, the DNA is TGTGCCAGCAGGACAGGGTTTGAAAAACTGTTTTTT. The rearrangement uses TRBV12-3 or TRBV12-4 and TRBJ1-4; 7 nucleotides agree with TRBD1. The CDR3 is made up of 12 amino acids. V shed 6 bases and J 7 bases; nucleotides not matched to a gene: 2.